This T cell receptor beta chain was identified in a study of cytotoxic CD8 clonotypes in ibrutinib-treated CLL (dated by TCRdb to about 2021). General notes on the study: In this cohort, 15 or so patients were treatment-naive and ten to twelve were relapsed/refractory, while around 18 had unmutated IGHV. Responses were partial in around 25 patients and complete in 2; after median around 66 months follow-up, some 15 stayed in remission and about twelve progressed. The response samples were drawn at a median of approximately twelve months into treatment, with a range of roughly 6 to 36 months. On average, each sample had roughly 250,000 productive templates and approximately 89,000 productive rearrangements. Of the approximately 90 people in the trial, about 27 had longitudinal samples available. Cryopreserved peripheral blood mononuclear cells were collected before treatment, at response, and at either disease progression or sustained remission. All remission and progressive disease samples were collected while patients were still receiving ibrutinib.

A MiSeq instrument was used for deep resolution sequencing, which targeted depths ranging from 1 in 1 million up to 1 in 200,000 T cells, with coverage averaging 10x for each clonotype. The immunoSEQ hsTCRB Kit was used to generate the TCR beta libraries. Processing in the source paper ran as follows. The data were analyzed with ImmunoSEQ Analyzer and ImmunoSEQ Data Assistant, and V, D and J gene assignments followed IMGT definitions. Clonality, with values ranging from 0 to 1, was calculated as one minus the normalized Shannon entropy of productive rearrangement frequencies. Only overrepresented clonotypes making up at least 0.05% of each patient's repertoire were included in the public clonotype analysis. About 13 age-matched healthy donor repertoires from immuneACCESS were used as controls for clonality. TCRdb re-hosts the immuneACCESS table, in-frame sequences only. Its copies lack some clones; in the studies checked, an unresolved V gene accounts for under half of them, and the cause for the rest is not known. Clone size and the V and J calls come from that table; the DNA yielded D and trimming. For this sample the table gives 20,000 to 30,000 clones, of which about 64% were detected only once. Around 28% of the sample lies in the top ten.

The time point label for this specimen denotes: approximately 2 years on ibrutinib. For TCR beta library preparation, roughly 2 micrograms of genomic DNA were extracted from the cryopreserved PBMCs. High-throughput TCR beta sequencing was performed on longitudinal blood samples from CLL patients receiving ibrutinib monotherapy. The patients took part in an open-label, single-center phase 2 trial of ibrutinib monotherapy. Looking up the germline V gene (reference sequence) yields CDR1 SEHNR and CDR2 FQNEAQ. The CDR3 has 15 amino acids, counting the end cysteine and phenylalanine. Here the CDR3 DNA is all that survives: 45 bases in frame from base 1. The germline V and J ends show losses of 5 bases and 8 bases respectively, and no gene match explains 13 bases of the junction. For this clone: Which antigen it targets is not known. No base quality information exists; no much larger clone differs at one position.

The study at large found these results: Lymph node repertoires were not examined, and the timing of sampling was not matched between patients in sustained remission and those whose disease progressed. Clonality rose at ibrutinib response, remained stable during sustained remission, and dropped back toward baseline at progression. Public clonotypes were rare and either contracted or stayed stable during treatment, and the rise in clonality at ibrutinib response reflected the expansion of private clonotypes. Baseline clonality exceeded that of age-matched healthy donors and correlated strongly with circulating CD8+ T-cell counts.

The material was PBMCs, obtained after 24 months of ibrutinib treatment. The sequence derives from a human donor with chronic lymphocytic leukemia. Here the chain combines TRBV7-9 and TRBJ1-2, and TRBD1 matches 8 of the central bases. CDR3 protein: CASSATGDLSRGYTF. The sequenced DNA is TGTGCCAGCAGCGCGACAGGGGACCTATCTCGGGGCTACACCTTC.